Sequencing of this TCR beta chain was carried out in a study of cytomegalovirus exposure and HLA in healthy donors. Study findings and constraints: Later analysis demonstrated an association between a missense DCLRE1C variant and TCR beta V- and J-gene trimming. Whilst most TCR sequences proved rare, a subset of public TCRs occurred across many donors.

Comments on this clone: The antigen remains unidentified.

This PCR relied on a set of 60 Vbeta primers and 13 Jbeta primers. Profiling relied on immunoSEQ multiplex PCR, and the TCRdb table lists in-frame clones only, not all of them. The profile shows roughly 250,000 clones, 80% of them singletons. The trim removed 1 base at V and 4 bases at J, leaving 10 bases unmatched. This CDR3 has 17 amino acids. CDR1 is SGHAT and CDR2 is FQNNGV in the germline V gene. What was sequenced was PBMCs. The rearrangement uses TRBV11-2 and TRBJ2-5; TRBD1 matches at 9 bases. The sequence came from a girl aged 2-15 years in good health and CMV-seronegative. The CDR3 nucleotides are TGTGCCAGCAGCTTAGTCGCGCCCACAGGGGGCCTAGAGACCCAGTACTTC. Residues: CASSLVAPTGGLETQYF.